The 5 T cell receptor beta chains presented below share a single source sample, sequenced in a study of blood T cell repertoires in COVID-19. The assay was immunoSEQ multiplex PCR, and TCRdb's table has in-frame clones only and misses some. Among hundreds of thousands of clones, around nine tenths were seen once, and the ten largest hold approximately 2.5%. Sequences were obtained from PBMCs or T cells enriched from blood (not recorded which). Receptors originate from a man aged 60-69 years who had recovered from COVID-19.

This chain joins TRBV7-6 and TRBJ2-2; the D gene is possibly TRBD2 (5 bases). Trimming removed 4 bases at V and 8 bases at J, with 17 bases between. CDR3 length: 15 residues. Germline V gene lookup returns CDR1 SGHVS and CDR2 FNYEAQ. CDR3 sequence (DNA): TGTGCCAGCAGCTCCGGGCCCTTAGAGGGAGGGGAGCTGTTTTTT. Its protein product is CASSSGPLEGGELFF.

DNA of the CDR3: TGTGCCAGCAGCTTAGCCGGGACTAGCGGAGCCTACGAGCAGTACTTC. Its protein is CASSLAGTSGAYEQYF. The chain is built from TRBV11-2 and TRBJ2-7, with TRBD2 matching over 11 bases. This CDR3 spans 16 amino acids. With 1 base clipped from V and 2 bases from J, the junction kept 4 bases outside the gene matches. Germline V lookup: CDR1 SGHAT, CDR2 FQNNGV.

This clone was recorded once. This chain links TRBV28 with TRBJ1-5; TRBD1 is a possible D gene (5 bases). Germline CDR1 and CDR2: MDHEN and SYDVKM. V was shortened by 1 base and J by 8 bases, with 12 bases between the two germline ends. CDR3 length equals 14 residues. The CDR3 DNA reads TGTGCCAGCAGTTTATCAGGGTTTGATAAGCCCCAGCATTTT. This encodes CASSLSGFDKPQHF.

The chain has TRBV29-1 and TRBJ1-1; perhaps TRBD1 as D (6 bases). This CDR3 comprises 12 residues. From germline, CDR1 is SQVTM and CDR2 ANQGSEA. V was cut by 7 bases and J by 11 bases, with 20 bases left in between. The CDR3 spells CSAVAQGWQAFF. The CDR3 DNA is TGCAGCGCCGTCGCCCAGGGGTGGCAGGCTTTCTTT.

The chain couples TRBV3-1 (or the pseudogene TRBV3-2) to TRBJ1-4; D gene uncertain. CDR1 and CDR2 (germline): LGHDT, YNNKEL (reference sequence). Trimming shortened V by 0 bases and J by 8 bases, and 13 bases separated the two germline ends. The CDR3 length is 15 residues. The CDR3 DNA sequence: TGTGCCAGCAGCCAAGATGCTCGCAGTAGCGAAAAACTGTTTTTT. Its protein product is CASSQDARSSEKLFF.